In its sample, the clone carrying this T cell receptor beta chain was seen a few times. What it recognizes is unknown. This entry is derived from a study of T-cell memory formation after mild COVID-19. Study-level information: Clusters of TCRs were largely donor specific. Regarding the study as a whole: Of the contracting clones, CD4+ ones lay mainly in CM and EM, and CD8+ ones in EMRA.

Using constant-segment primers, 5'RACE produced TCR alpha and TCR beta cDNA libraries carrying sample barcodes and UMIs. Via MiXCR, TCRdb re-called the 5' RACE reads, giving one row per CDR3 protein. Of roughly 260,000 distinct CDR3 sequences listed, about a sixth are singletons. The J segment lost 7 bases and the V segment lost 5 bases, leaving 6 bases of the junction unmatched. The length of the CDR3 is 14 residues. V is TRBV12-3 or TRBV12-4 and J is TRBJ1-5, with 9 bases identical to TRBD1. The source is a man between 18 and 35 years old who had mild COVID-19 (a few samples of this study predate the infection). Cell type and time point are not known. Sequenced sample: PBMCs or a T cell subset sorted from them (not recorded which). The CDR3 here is CASSPIGQGQPQHF. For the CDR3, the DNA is TGTGCCAGCAGTCCCATCGGACAGGGGCAGCCCCAGCATTTT.